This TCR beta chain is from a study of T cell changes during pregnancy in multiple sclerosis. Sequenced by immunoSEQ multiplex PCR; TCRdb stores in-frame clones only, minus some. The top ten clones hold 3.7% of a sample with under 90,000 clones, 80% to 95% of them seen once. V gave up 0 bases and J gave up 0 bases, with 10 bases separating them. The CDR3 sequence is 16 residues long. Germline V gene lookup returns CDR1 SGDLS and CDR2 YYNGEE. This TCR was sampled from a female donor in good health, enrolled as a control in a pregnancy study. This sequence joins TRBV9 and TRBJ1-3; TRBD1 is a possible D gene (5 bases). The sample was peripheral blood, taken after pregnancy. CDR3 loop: CASSVATGSSGNTIYF. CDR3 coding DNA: TGTGCCAGCAGCGTAGCTACAGGCTCCTCTGGAAACACCATATATTTT.